These 15 T cell receptor beta chains were all obtained from the same sample, sequenced in a study of T cell repertoires in cytomegalovirus infection. TCRdb passed the reads through MiXCR, listing each CDR3 protein once. The table lists around 280,000 distinct CDR3 sequences, around 9.6% of them singletons. The sample taken for sequencing was PBMCs. Receptors were obtained from a human donor in good health (CMV status not recorded). Some clones in this sample may be carry-over from other donors' samples.

This clonotype was picked up many times. This sequence joins TRBV4-3 and TRBJ1-1; D is uncertain. The ends were cut back, 0 bases at V and 3 bases at J, with 11 bases in the middle. This CDR3 has 15 amino acids. Looked up from germline, CDR1 is LGHNA and CDR2 is YSLEER. The CDR3 region has the DNA TGCGCCAGCAGCCAAGAGAACCGAGAGCACACTGAAGCTTTCTTT. Its protein product is CASSQENREHTEAFF.

This clonotype was found many times. The chain couples TRBV14 to TRBJ2-2; a weak D match, TRBD1 (6 bases). There are 17 residues in the CDR3. Germline lookup yields CDR1 SGHDN and CDR2 FVKESK. The ends were cut back, 1 base at V and 1 base at J, with 13 bases in the middle. The CDR3, as DNA: TGTGCCAGCAGCCAAGCGTGGGGACACGGGAACACCGGGGAGCTGTTTTTT. Its protein is CASSQAWGHGNTGELFF.

This clonotype was detected ten times or more. Relative to the germline gene, one junction end is altered; a read error may explain this. J is TRBJ2-5 and V is TRBV2, with D perhaps being TRBD1 or TRBD2 (5 bases each). Germline V lookup: CDR1 SNHLY, CDR2 FYNNEI. CDR3 length equals 14 residues. The CDR3 reads CASREGEPPSTQYF. The DNA of the CDR3 is TGTGCCAGCAGAGAAGGGGAGCCGCCCTCCACCCAGTACTTC.

CDR3 DNA sequence: TGCAGTGCAGGGGGACAGGGGAACTATGGCTACACCTTC. Its protein is CSAGGQGNYGYTF. The chain links TRBV20-1 to TRBJ1-2; TRBD1 matches at 10 bases. Germline lookup yields CDR1 DFQATT and CDR2 SNEGSKA (reference sequence). CDR3 length: 13 amino acids. With V trimmed by 6 bases and J by 2 bases, 3 bases remained unmatched.

In this sample, this clonotype turned up many times. The chain has TRBV5-1 and TRBJ2-1; 7 nucleotides agree with TRBD1. This CDR3 spans 17 amino acids. V shed 4 bases and J 3 bases; nucleotides not matched to a gene: 13. Germline V gives CDR1 SGHRS, CDR2 YFSETQ. The DNA for the CDR3 is TGCGCCAGCAGCCCAAGGGGACAGCTAAATAGCTACAATGAGCAGTTCTTC. Encoded protein: CASSPRGQLNSYNEQFF.

Worth noting for this clonotype: It may be a read error: a sequence one base away is much more abundant. The J gene is TRBJ1-4, the V gene TRBV28, with D possibly being TRBD1 (6 bases). Germline values: CDR1 MDHEN, CDR2 SYDVKM. The CDR3 loop spans 14 amino acids. CDR3 protein: CASSRQATNENLFF. CDR3 bases: TGTGCCAGCAGTAGACAGGCAACTAATGAAAACCTGTTTTTT. Complete variable domain (other parts from reference TRBV28 and TRBJ1-4): DVKVTQSSRYLVKRTGEKVFLECVQDMDHENMFWYRQDPGLGLRLIYFSYDVKMKEKGDIPEGYSVSREKKERFSLILESASTNQTSMYLCASSRQATNENLFFGSGTQLSVL.

The rearrangement joins TRBV2 to TRBJ1-4; D not resolved. Trimming stripped 6 bases from V and 0 bases from J, with 8 bases between. The CDR3 loop spans 14 amino acids. Germline V lookup: CDR1 SNHLY, CDR2 FYNNEI. CDR3 sequence reads: CASSRTSTNEKLFF. CDR3 nucleotide sequence: TGTGCCAGCAGCCGAACCTCAACTAATGAAAAACTGTTTTTT.

There are many counts of this clonotype. The V gene is TRBV6-1, the J gene TRBJ1-1; TRBD1 aligns across 7 bases. The germline gives CDR1 MNHNS, CDR2 SASEGT. The CDR3 runs 13 residues. Losses at the gene ends were 5 bases for V and 3 bases for J; bases not matched to a gene: 3. The CDR3, as DNA: TGTGCCAGCAGTATTGGACAGGACACTGAAGCTTTCTTT. Encoded protein: CASSIGQDTEAFF.

This clonotype was observed a handful of times. The gene calls are TRBV7-9 and TRBJ2-1; 15 bases match TRBD2. The CDR3 runs to 16 residues. After removal of 1 base from V and 10 bases from J, the junction contained 5 bases not matched to a gene. Germline V lookup: CDR1 SEHNR, CDR2 FQNEAQ (reference sequence). The CDR3 here is CASSLEGLAGGQEQFF. CDR3 nucleotide sequence: TGTGCCAGCAGCTTAGAAGGACTAGCGGGGGGGCAGGAGCAGTTCTTC.

This clonotype was recorded many times. This sequence joins TRBV5-6 and TRBJ2-1; D perhaps matches TRBD2 (6 bases). CDR1 is SGHDT and CDR2 is YYEEEE in the germline V gene. The CDR3 has 15 residues. The V and J ends lost 2 bases and 4 bases respectively, with 13 bases between them. The CDR3 DNA sequence: TGTGCCAGCAGCTTAGGGGTAGCGGAGTACAATGAGCAGTTCTTC. It codes for CASSLGVAEYNEQFF. Variable domain in full (rest from reference TRBV5-6 and TRBJ2-1): DAGVTQSPTHLIKTRGQQVTLRCSPKSGHDTVSWYQQALGQGPQFIFQYYEEEERQRGNFPDRFSGHQFPNYSSELNVNALLLGDSALYLCASSLGVAEYNEQFFGPGTRLTVL.

The table lists this clonotype with many counts. This rearrangement joins TRBV7-6 to TRBJ2-2, with 9 bases identical to TRBD1. Losses at the gene ends were 6 bases for V and 5 bases for J; bases not matched to a gene: 7. CDR3 length: 15 amino acids. Per the germline V gene, CDR1 is SGHVS and CDR2 is FNYEAQ. As DNA, the CDR3 is TGTGCCAGCAGACTGTCCGGGACAGGGACCGGGGAGCTGTTTTTT. Its translation: CASRLSGTGTGELFF.

About this clonotype: A much larger clone is a single base away; this may be a read error. The chain employs TRBV20-1 and TRBJ2-5; D is ambiguous. The CDR3 spans 13 residues. CDR1 and CDR2 (germline): DFQATT, SNEGSKA (reference sequence). Here the CDR3 DNA reads TGCAGTGCTAGCCGCCAGGCCAGAGAGGCCCAGTACTTC. Protein product: CSASRQAREAQYF.

At least ten counts were recorded for this clonotype. The chain carries TRBV7-9 and TRBJ2-3; unclear D gene. Trimming pared 4 bases from V and 4 bases from J, leaving 24 bases between. The germline V gene encodes CDR1 SEHNR and CDR2 FQNEAQ (reference sequence). This CDR3 is built from 18 residues. As DNA, the CDR3 is TGTGCCAGCAGCTCCCATACCTGGACCCCACTGATGGCAGATACGCAGTATTTT. It yields the protein CASSSHTWTPLMADTQYF.

This clonotype occurred many times. CDR3 amino acids: CASSLARGVAGYGYTF. For the CDR3, the DNA is TGTGCCAGCAGCTTAGCGAGGGGGGTCGCGGGTTACGGCTACACCTTC. This chain uses TRBV7-8 with TRBJ1-2, with D possibly being TRBD1 (6 bases). The CDR3 covers 16 residues. Germline values: CDR1 SGHVS, CDR2 FQNEAQ. The V end was cut by 0 bases, the J end by 8 bases, with 19 bases between.

This clonotype appeared a few times. This chain joins TRBV5-1 and TRBJ2-5; D could derive from TRBD1 or TRBD2 (5 bases each). The CDR3 has 16 amino acids. V was pared by 0 bases and J by 2 bases, with 14 bases between. From germline, CDR1 is SGHRS and CDR2 YFSETQ. In DNA form, the CDR3 reads TGCGCCAGCAGCTTGGCCATGGGTGGGGGACAAGAGACCCAGTACTTC. Its translation is CASSLAMGGGQETQYF.